This is a list of T cell receptor beta chains from one sample in a study of cytomegalovirus exposure and HLA in healthy donors. Here immunoSEQ multiplex PCR was the method, and the copy in TCRdb shows in-frame clones only, minus some. The sample shows about 160,000 clones, about three quarters of them seen only once. Sequencing used PBMCs. Receptors originate from a woman aged 25 to 39 in good health and CMV-seronegative. Each CDR3 is given with its conserved first and last residue. A D gene is named only where the DNA matches it firmly. Some rows have no size entry. The others give once, few or many, or a class for an expanded clone.

TRBD1	once	TRBV6-6	TRBJ2-5	16	TGTGCCAGCAGTTACGCTAACAGGGGGCGAGACGGGACCCAGTACTTC	CASSYANRGRDGTQYF
NA	few	TRBV19	TRBJ1-4	13	TGTGCCAGTAGTCTCACGGCTAATGAAAAACTGTTTTTT	CASSLTANEKLFF
NA	NA	TRBV7-9	TRBJ2-1	14	TGTGCCAGCAGCCCGCCCGCAAGGGGGAATGAGCAGTTCTTC	CASSPPARGNEQFF
NA	NA	TRBV9	TRBJ1-1	15	TGTGCCAGCAGCGTAGACCCCGGGATGGGTACTGAAGCTTTCTTT	CASSVDPGMGTEAFF
TRBD1	NA	TRBV7-2	TRBJ1-5	16	TGTGCCAGCAGCTTAGCGGGACAGGGATGGAATCAGCCCCAGCATTTT	CASSLAGQGWNQPQHF
NA	NA	TRBV6-6	TRBJ1-1	14	TGTGCCCTGGGGCAGGGAGGGGCAGACACTGAAGCTTTCTTT	CALGQGGADTEAFF
NA	many	TRBV28	TRBJ2-3	14	TGTGCCAGCAGTCCCACCGAGCCCACAGATACGCAGTATTTT	CASSPTEPTDTQYF
NA	NA	TRBV2	TRBJ1-5	13	TGTGCCAGCAGTCCACAGGGAAATCAGCCCCAGCATTTT	CASSPQGNQPQHF
TRBD1	NA	TRBV7-6	TRBJ1-1	13	TGTGCCAGCAGCCTCACAGGGGGTATGGAAGCTTTCTTT	CASSLTGGMEAFF
NA	NA	TRBV5-1	TRBJ1-2	13	TGCGCCAGCAGCTTGCTGGCAGACTATGGCTACACCTTC	CASSLLADYGYTF
NA	NA	TRBV28	TRBJ1-1	13	TGTGCCAGCAGTTTAGTGGCGAACACTGAAGCTTTCTTT	CASSLVANTEAFF
NA	NA	TRBV4-1	TRBJ1-1	15	TGCGCCAGCAGCCAAGGGACAACTATGAACACTGAAGCTTTCTTT	CASSQGTTMNTEAFF
TRBD2	NA	TRBV5-8	TRBJ2-3	17	TGTGCCAGCAGCTTGGGATTAGGCGGGGGGGCCACAGATACGCAGTATTTT	CASSLGLGGGATDTQYF
TRBD1	NA	TRBV6-1	TRBJ1-1	14	TGTGCCAGCAGTTCCAGGGGGCTTTCCACTGAAGCTTTCTTT	CASSSRGLSTEAFF
NA	NA	TRBV19	TRBJ1-2	14	TGTGCCAGTAGTACAACCGGACAGTCCTATGGCTACACCTTC	CASSTTGQSYGYTF
TRBD1	few	TRBV6-5	TRBJ2-7	14	TGTGCCGTCTTTTCAGGGGGCCTCCCCTACGAGCAGTACTTC	CAVFSGGLPYEQYF
NA	NA	TRBV21-1	TRBJ2-7	19	TGTGCCAGCAGCACGGAAAGGATGTCGGACAGGGCTGAGCCTTACGAGCAGTACTTC	CASSTERMSDRAEPYEQYF
NA	NA	TRBV20-1	TRBJ1-2	11	TGCAGTGCCCACAGACCAGATGGCTACACCTTC	CSAHRPDGYTF
NA	NA	TRBV7-5	TRBJ1-6	17	TGTGTCAGAAGCTTAGCGAAACAGGGTCACTATAATTCACCCCTCCACTTT	CVRSLAKQGHYNSPLHF
TRBD1	NA	TRBV19	TRBJ2-7	13	TGTGCCAGTAGTACCCGACAGGGCTACGAGCAGTACTTC	CASSTRQGYEQYF
TRBD2	once	TRBV6-5	TRBJ2-7	15	TGTGCCAGCAGTTACGCGGCTAGCGGGGGTTACGAGCAGTACTTC	CASSYAASGGYEQYF
NA	NA	TRBV29-1	TRBJ1-2	11	TGCAGCGTTGAAGGTAAAAATGGCTACACCTTC	CSVEGKNGYTF
NA	few	TRBV28	TRBJ1-3	14	TGTGCCAGCAGTTTTAGGCAGGTCGGAAACACCATATATTTT	CASSFRQVGNTIYF
NA	few	TRBV4-1	TRBJ2-5	15	TGCGCCAGCAGCCTCACTTCCGGGGGGCGCGAGACCCAGTACTTC	CASSLTSGGRETQYF
TRBD1	NA	TRBV5-1	TRBJ2-7	14	TGCGCCAGCGGGACAGGGGCATCTTCCCACGAGCAGTACTTC	CASGTGASSHEQYF
NA	NA	TRBV6-1	TRBJ2-7	14	TGTGCCAGCCTCCTGCAACGGAGCTCCTACGAGCAGTACTTC	CASLLQRSSYEQYF
NA	once	TRBV7-3	TRBJ2-7	13	TGTGCCAGCAGCTTAACCGCGGGGAGCGAGCAGTACTTC	CASSLTAGSEQYF
NA	NA	TRBV20-1	TRBJ1-2	10	TGCAGTGCTGCGGGACATGGCTACACCTTC	CSAAGHGYTF
NA	NA	TRBV6-6	TRBJ2-7	13	TGTGCCAGCCGAGCCCCTATTTCCTACGAGCAGTACTTC	CASRAPISYEQYF
NA	NA	TRBV14	TRBJ1-1	13	TGTGCCAGCAGCCAGGGCAGGAACACTGAAGCTTTCTTT	CASSQGRNTEAFF
NA	NA	TRBV6-5	TRBJ1-4	14	TGTGCCAGCAGCAAGGACAGCCGGGAGGGGAAACTGTTTTTT	CASSKDSREGKLFF
TRBD2	few	TRBV7-2	TRBJ2-3	17	TGTGCCAGCAGCTTGACTAGCGGGGGGGCCTACACAGATACGCAGTATTTT	CASSLTSGGAYTDTQYF
NA	NA	TRBV30	TRBJ2-7	13	TGTGCCTGGATAAAGGACAACACCTACGAGCAGTACTTC	CAWIKDNTYEQYF
NA	NA	TRBV13	TRBJ2-7	14	TGTGCCAGCAGCTTGGAAGGGGTCAGCTACGAGCAGTACTTC	CASSLEGVSYEQYF
TRBD2	NA	TRBV5-5	TRBJ2-6	18	TGTGCCAGCAGCTTGGTTCCTAGCGGGCTGGGAGGGGCCAACGTCCTGACTTTC	CASSLVPSGLGGANVLTF
NA	few	TRBV2	TRBJ1-1	13	TGTGCCAGCAGCAGGGGCGGGGGCACTGAAGCTTTCTTT	CASSRGGGTEAFF
NA	NA	TRBV7-8	TRBJ2-7	14	TGTGCCAGCAGCTTAGCGAGCAGGGGCCACGAGCAGTACTTC	CASSLASRGHEQYF
NA	NA	TRBV2	TRBJ2-7	15	TGTGCCAGCAGCGATTCCGGGGGCGGGGGCAACGAGCAGTACTTC	CASSDSGGGGNEQYF
NA	NA	TRBV11-2	TRBJ2-7	12	TGTGCCAGCAGCTTAGGTGAGAACGAGCAGTACTTC	CASSLGENEQYF
TRBD2	NA	TRBV7-2	TRBJ2-5	15	TGTGCCAGCAGCTTAGGAACTAGCGGGGAAGAGACCCAGTACTTC	CASSLGTSGEETQYF
NA	NA	TRBV7-6	TRBJ1-2	15	TGTGCCAGCAGCCCCGGGGATGAAGGCGGACAGGGCTACACCTTC	CASSPGDEGGQGYTF
NA	NA	TRBV9	TRBJ1-6	12	TGTGCCAGCAGCGCGTATAATTCACCCCTCCACTTT	CASSAYNSPLHF
NA	once	TRBV5-1	TRBJ1-1	15	TGCGCCAGCAGCCCGGCGGGACGCGGGAGTACTGAAGCTTTCTTT	CASSPAGRGSTEAFF
NA	NA	TRBV7-8	TRBJ2-1	15	TGTGCCAGCAGCTTGTCCGGCCCAGGGTACAATGAGCAGTTCTTC	CASSLSGPGYNEQFF
TRBD2	NA	TRBV27	TRBJ2-1	15	TGTGCCAGCAGTTTGACTAGCGGGGAGTACAATGAGCAGTTCTTC	CASSLTSGEYNEQFF
NA	few	TRBV2	TRBJ2-7	12	TGTGCCAGCAATGGGAGTCCCTACGAGCAGTACTTC	CASNGSPYEQYF
TRBD1	NA	TRBV5-4	TRBJ1-1	16	TGTGCCAGCAGCTGCCGGGACAGGGGAGTGAACACTGAAGCTTTCTTT	CASSCRDRGVNTEAFF
TRBD2	NA	TRBV6-4	TRBJ2-5	15	TGTGCCAGCAGTGACTCGGCGGGGGGCAGGGAGACCCAGTACTTC	CASSDSAGGRETQYF
NA	NA	TRBV7-8	TRBJ1-1	15	TGTGCCAGCAGCTTAGATCCAGGGTCAGCTACTGAAGCTTTCTTT	CASSLDPGSATEAFF
TRBD1	NA	TRBV2	TRBJ1-2	14	TGTGCCAGCAGGACAGGGGCAGCTAACTATGGCTACACCTTC	CASRTGAANYGYTF